This T cell receptor beta chain was obtained from a study of OX40 agonist ivuxolimab in advanced cancers. Study as a whole: Mean age approximately 66 years, range about 23 to 80; around 80% male.

This clone was seen more than once but under ten times. Method: immunoSEQ multiplex PCR; TCRdb's copy keeps in-frame clones and lacks some. The sample consists of about 64,000 clones, roughly 81% of them appearing once. This material consisted of CD4+ or CD8+ T cells sorted from blood, taken in a trial of the OX40 agonist ivuxolimab. The source is an adult with an advanced solid tumor such as melanoma, head and neck, liver or kidney cancer.

This chain's CDR3 is CASSPIRTGIYTF. The CDR3 DNA reads as TGTGCCAGCAGCCCCATACGTACAGGGATTTACACCTTC. The rearrangement uses TRBV9 and TRBJ1-2; possible D gene TRBD1, 6 bases. Deletions cut 4 bases from V and 11 bases from J, with 18 bases between. CDR3 length equals 13 residues. In germline, CDR1 is SGDLS, CDR2 YYNGEE.